This T cell receptor (beta chain) was sequenced in a study of vaccination and CD4 T cells after COVID-19. General study points: Convalescent patients saw a median roughly 90% of their reactive clones show up only after vaccination.

V was cut by 3 bases and J by 2 bases, with 10 bases left in between. The CDR3 contains 14 residues. Per germline, CDR1 LNHDA and CDR2 SQIVND (reference sequence). Note on this clonotype: Antigen: not known.

CD4+ T cells that had been cultured provided DNA sequenced with the Oncomine TCR Beta short-read assay. From CD4+ T cells that had been cultured, genomic DNA was extracted. TCRdb redid the calling of the PCR reads with MiXCR, one entry per CDR3 protein. The sample includes over 9,500 distinct CDR3 sequences, less than 35% of them seen just once. Treatment meaning: approximately 9-day PBMC culture with coronavirus spike peptide pools or control peptides (ViraFEST assay). These CD4+ T cells came from an unexposed donor, sampled before the COVID-19 pandemic (2011-2018). After expanding antigen-specific T cells with peptide pools, ViraFEST sequenced their TCRs.

Source material: CD4+ T cells from blood, cultured in vitro. This chain links TRBV19 with TRBJ1-1; no clear D. This receptor was obtained from a human donor in good health. In DNA form, the CDR3 reads TGTGCCAGTAGTATCAGAGGACCCAACACTGAAGCTTTCTTT. It translates to CASSIRGPNTEAFF.